The 24 T cell receptor beta chains presented below share a single source sample, sequenced in a study of technical replicates of blood from a few donors (dated by TCRdb to about 2017). Library prep was done by the immunoSEQ multiplex PCR assay. Imported from immuneACCESS, the table was reduced by TCRdb to in-frame sequences with V and J called. These copies leave out some clones; in studies compared against another copy, an unresolved V gene accounts for under half, and the cause of the remainder is not known. Here the sample has tens of thousands of clones; approximately 94% occur a single time. The ten largest clones take up approximately 0.4% of the sample. The sample taken for sequencing was T cells isolated from PBMCs. These receptors originate from a human donor in good health.

The V call is TRBV19, the J call TRBJ2-7; 7 bases match TRBD1. The CDR3 extends over 14 amino acids. V was clipped by 5 bases and J by 3 bases; unmatched bases: 7. Per the germline V gene, CDR1 is LNHDA and CDR2 is SQIVND (reference sequence). In nucleotides, the CDR3 is TGTGCCAGTAGTCCCGACAGGGATTTCTACGAGCAGTACTTC. This gives the protein CASSPDRDFYEQYF.

The rearrangement uses TRBV21-1 and TRBJ1-1; the table's D call, TRBD1, has no DNA check behind it. TRBV21-1 is marked as a pseudogene. The CDR3 contains 17 residues. The CDR3 DNA reads as TGTGCCAGCAGCAAAGCATTGAAGGACAGCCCGAACACTGAAGCTTTCTTT. It is translated as CASSKALKDSPNTEAFF.

The V gene is TRBV6-6, the J gene TRBJ2-3, with D possibly TRBD1 on 5 matching bases. The CDR3 covers 16 residues. Germline CDR1 reads MNHNY; CDR2 reads SVGAGI (reference sequence). Trimming shortened V by 5 bases and J by 3 bases, and 18 bases separated the two germline ends. The CDR3 coding sequence is TGTGCCAGCAGTCCCCCACTGGGGCTAAAAACAGATACGCAGTATTTT. Translating it yields CASSPPLGLKTDTQYF.

The chain joins TRBV5-1 to TRBJ2-5; a possible D gene is TRBD1 (6 bases). The CDR3 is 12 amino acids. The ends were cut back, 9 bases at V and 2 bases at J, with 11 bases in the middle. Germline CDR1 is SGHRS and CDR2 is YFSETQ. This chain's CDR3 is CATSQGQETQYF. CDR3 DNA sequence: TGCGCCACCTCACAGGGACAAGAGACCCAGTACTTC.

The CDR3 DNA is TGTGCCGCCTCGGGACACTTGAACACTGAAGCTTTCTTT. Its translation is CAASGHLNTEAFF. The chain employs TRBV6-5 and TRBJ1-1; possibly TRBD1 for D (6 bases). The germline V gene has CDR1 MNHEY and CDR2 SVGAGI. The CDR3 runs to 13 residues. V lost 11 bases to trimming and J lost 0 bases, with 13 bases between them.

CDR3 loop: CASSLGYRALNEKLFF. The CDR3 DNA follows: TGTGCCAGCAGCTTGGGTTACAGGGCCCTTAATGAAAAACTGTTTTTT. V and J are TRBV5-6 and TRBJ1-4; D may be TRBD1 (6 bases). V lost 0 bases, J lost 4 bases, and 13 bases lay in between. CDR3 length: 16 amino acids. Germline loops: CDR1 SGHDT, CDR2 YYEEEE.

The V gene is TRBV5-1, the J gene TRBJ1-1; D may be TRBD1 (5 bases). V lost 7 bases and J 2 bases, leaving 15 bases between the germline ends. The CDR3 covers 14 residues. Germline V CDR1 and CDR2: SGHRS, YFSETQ. In nucleotides, the CDR3 is TGCGCCAGCGGCCAGGCGGGGGTCAACACTGAAGCTTTCTTT. It codes for CASGQAGVNTEAFF.

The CDR3 coding sequence is TGTGCCAGCACAAGGGGAGAGACCCAGTACTTC. Its translation: CASTRGETQYF. This rearrangement joins TRBV6-5 to TRBJ2-5, with D perhaps TRBD1 (5 bases). Germline values: CDR1 MNHEY, CDR2 SVGAGI. V lost 7 bases and J lost 4, with 7 bases in between. The CDR3 contains 11 residues.

The chain carries TRBV5-6 and TRBJ1-4; 10 bases agree with TRBD1. After removal of 4 bases from V and 4 bases from J, the junction contained 7 bases not matched to a gene. Germline V gene sequence: CDR1 SGHDT, CDR2 YYEEEE. This CDR3 has 16 amino acids. The CDR3 sequence: CASSMDRGSGNEKLFF. The CDR3 DNA follows: TGTGCCAGCAGCATGGACAGGGGGTCAGGTAATGAAAAACTGTTTTTT.

The CDR3 DNA is TGTGCCAGCAAACTCAGGGGGGTGAACACTGAAGCTTTCTTT. This codes for CASKLRGVNTEAFF. The V call is TRBV6-1, the J call TRBJ1-1, with 7 bases lining up with TRBD1. Per germline, CDR1 MNHNS and CDR2 SASEGT. The V gene end was trimmed by 7 bases and the J gene end by 0 bases; junction bases not matched to a gene: 5. This CDR3 is built from 14 residues.

In this sample, this clone turned up a few times. The genes are TRBV2 and TRBJ1-5; D gene uncertain. Germline V gene data show CDR1 as SNHLY and CDR2 as FYNNEI. Trimming took off 4 bases at V and 9 bases at J, with 13 bases between the two ends. CDR3 length equals 13 residues. The CDR3 spells CASSGAGYTPQHF. Here the CDR3 DNA reads TGTGCCAGCAGTGGGGCAGGTTATACGCCCCAGCATTTT.

V usage is TRBV10-2 and J usage is TRBJ1-2; D ambiguous. CDR3 length: 14 amino acids. Per the germline V gene, CDR1 is WSHSY and CDR2 is SAAADI. The ends were cut back, 1 base at V and 1 base at J, with 7 bases in the middle. CDR3: CASSELGLNYGYTF. The CDR3 DNA is TGCGCCAGCAGTGAGTTGGGCCTTAACTATGGCTACACCTTC.

The genes are TRBV5-5 and TRBJ2-7; perhaps TRBD2 as D (5 bases). The CDR3 contains 13 residues. Germline V gives CDR1 SGHKS, CDR2 YYEKEE (reference sequence). The V end was cut by 6 bases, the J end by 3 bases, with 13 bases between. For the CDR3, the DNA is TGTGCCAGCACCCACGGGGATTTCTACGAGCAGTACTTC. Translated, it gives CASTHGDFYEQYF.

The chain links TRBV5-4 to TRBJ2-3; 7 positions agree with TRBD2. Germline assignment: CDR1 SGHNT and CDR2 YYREEE (reference sequence). V shed 0 bases, J shed 5 bases, and the junction held 15 bases outside the gene matches. The CDR3 has 18 amino acids. The CDR3 region is CASSLAEWSGTARDTQYF. The CDR3 DNA follows: TGTGCCAGCAGCTTGGCCGAGTGGAGCGGGACTGCTCGAGATACGCAGTATTTT.

The genes are TRBV6-5 and TRBJ1-2; D might be TRBD1 (5 bases). The CDR3 contains 15 residues. The germline gives CDR1 MNHEY, CDR2 SVGAGI. Trimming stripped 0 bases from V and 4 bases from J, with 12 bases between. Written as DNA, the CDR3 is TGTGCCAGCAGTTACTCTGCGGACACAACCTATGGCTACACCTTC. Residues: CASSYSADTTYGYTF.

The genes are TRBV5-6 and TRBJ1-4; a weak D match, TRBD1 (6 bases). The V end was cut by 4 bases, the J end by 4 bases, with 11 bases between. Germline V gene data show CDR1 as SGHDT and CDR2 as YYEEEE. The CDR3 length is 14 residues. CDR3 residues: CASSLGQINEKLFF. CDR3 bases: TGTGCCAGCAGCCTCGGACAGATTAATGAAAAACTGTTTTTT.

The chain is built from TRBV5-8 and TRBJ2-1; possible D gene TRBD2, 6 bases. The germline V and J ends were trimmed by 4 bases and 7 bases, with 18 bases remaining between them. Germline V gives CDR1 SGHTS, CDR2 YDEGEE. The CDR3 has 15 amino acids. The CDR3 sequence: CASSPFGRRGNEQFF. Here the CDR3 DNA reads TGTGCCAGCAGCCCTTTTGGCCGGAGGGGTAATGAGCAGTTCTTC.

The chain recombines TRBV6-5 with TRBJ2-1; D is perhaps TRBD1 (5 bases). Trimming removed 11 bases from V and 8 bases from J, with 19 bases in between. CDR3 length: 13 residues. Germline CDR1 and CDR2: MNHEY and SVGAGI. CDR3 residues: CAVSVAQGHEQFF. CDR3 sequence (DNA): TGTGCCGTATCGGTGGCGCAGGGCCATGAGCAGTTCTTC.

The chain combines TRBV29-1 with TRBJ2-2; 12 bases align to TRBD2. Germline CDR1 reads SQVTM; CDR2 reads ANQGSEA. CDR3 length: 16 residues. J was trimmed by 6 bases and V by 1 base; bases with no gene match: 6. For the CDR3, the DNA is TGCAGCGTTGAAGGTTCTAGCGGGAGGGCCCCCGGGGAGCTGTTTTTT. Its translation: CSVEGSSGRAPGELFF.

V and J are TRBV19 and TRBJ1-5; D call uncertain. V lost 6 bases and J 0 bases, leaving 6 bases between the germline ends. CDR3 length: 13 amino acids. Germline CDR1 is LNHDA and CDR2 is SQIVND (reference sequence). The CDR3 DNA reads TGTGCCAGTAGCGACTATAGCAATCAGCCCCAGCATTTT. It translates to CASSDYSNQPQHF.

Points on this clone: An end of the junction differs from the germline gene, which may be a read error. The DNA for the CDR3 is TGTGCCAGCACTGAAGGAGGACTAGCGGGACGGAGTGAGCAGTTCTTC. It codes for CASTEGGLAGRSEQFF. The V and J genes are TRBV6-1 and TRBJ2-1; the match to TRBD2 covers 12 bases. Germline V gene sequence: CDR1 MNHNS, CDR2 SASEGT. The CDR3 has 16 residues.

The V call is TRBV4-2, the J call TRBJ2-1; 8 positions match TRBD2. This CDR3 spans 16 amino acids. Trimming removed 0 bases from V and 8 bases from J; junction bases left unmatched: 9. Germline CDR1 reads LGHNA; CDR2 reads YNFKEQ. The CDR3 bases are TGTGCCAGCAGCCAAGAAGTGGCGGGAGGCAGGGATGAGCAGTTCTTC. As protein: CASSQEVAGGRDEQFF.

The V gene is TRBV4-1, the J gene TRBJ1-5; D is unclear. Trimming stripped 0 bases from V and 4 bases from J, with 7 bases between. CDR1 MGHRA and CDR2 YSYEKL come from the germline V gene. This CDR3 has 14 residues. The CDR3 is CASSQDRQNQPQHF. In nucleotides, the CDR3 is TGCGCCAGCAGCCAAGATCGACAAAATCAGCCCCAGCATTTT.

This sequence joins TRBV30 and TRBJ2-7; possible D gene TRBD2, 6 bases. CDR1 GTSNPN and CDR2 SVGIG come from the germline V gene (reference sequence). The CDR3 has 13 residues. V was shortened by 6 bases and J by 4 bases, with 16 bases between the two germline ends. Here the CDR3 DNA reads TGTGCCTGCCGGGACGTAGGAGGGTACGAGCAGTACTTC. Translated, it gives CACRDVGGYEQYF.